This T cell receptor (beta chain) was profiled in a study of OX40 agonist ivuxolimab in advanced cancers. Generated by immunoSEQ multiplex PCR, the TCRdb table keeps only in-frame clones and is missing some. The data contain 65,000 to 75,000 clones, over 65% of them singletons. This receptor was obtained from an adult with an advanced solid tumor such as melanoma, head and neck, liver or kidney cancer. The sequences come from CD4+ or CD8+ T cells sorted from blood, collected in a trial of the OX40 agonist ivuxolimab.

The chain's CDR3 is CASSSGLAGDEQFF. The CDR3 DNA reads as TGTGCCAGCAGCTCGGGACTAGCGGGGGATGAGCAGTTCTTC. This sequence joins TRBV7-2 and TRBJ2-1, with 14 bases that match TRBD2. There are 14 residues in the CDR3. V was clipped by 4 bases and J by 8 bases; unmatched bases: 1. Per germline, CDR1 SGHTA and CDR2 FQGNSA.